The 16 T cell receptor beta chains below come from one sample, sequenced in a study of blood T cells in healthy people across ages. The authors ran a second PCR of about 7 to 11 cycles using a sample-barcoded 5' primer and a J-beta primer mix. TCRdb re-derived calls from the 5' RACE reads in MiXCR, one entry per CDR3 protein. This table holds hundreds of thousands of distinct CDR3 sequences, roughly 44% found once. The specimen was blood. These receptors were collected from a man aged 60 to 75 in good health.

This sequence joins TRBV6-5 and TRBJ2-7; D is unresolved. The V end lost 6 bases, the J end lost 0 bases, and 9 bases lay between the germline ends. Germline CDR1 MNHEY, CDR2 SVGAGI. The CDR3 extends over 13 amino acids. DNA of the CDR3: TGTGCCAGCAGGAGGTCCCCCTCCTACGAGCAGTACTTC. Translating it yields CASRRSPSYEQYF.

The rearrangement joins TRBV18 to TRBJ1-2; 7 positions match TRBD1. The CDR3 totals 13 residues. Per germline, CDR1 KGHSH and CDR2 LQKENI. Unmatched junction bases numbered 6, after V lost 7 bases and J lost 4 bases. In DNA form, the CDR3 reads TGTGCCAGCTTGGGACAGACAACCTATGGCTACACCTTC. This codes for CASLGQTTYGYTF.

The chain employs TRBV6-5 and TRBJ2-3, with 7 bases lining up with TRBD2. From germline, CDR1 is MNHEY and CDR2 SVGAGI. V shed 5 bases, J shed 3 bases, and the junction held 8 bases outside the gene matches. This CDR3 region has 15 residues. In nucleotides, the CDR3 is TGTGCCAGCAGTCCCAGCGGGGCACAGACAGATACGCAGTATTTT. Its protein product is CASSPSGAQTDTQYF.

The chain employs TRBV5-1 and TRBJ2-5; 11 bases line up with TRBD2. Germline V gene lookup returns CDR1 SGHRS and CDR2 YFSETQ. The CDR3 covers 16 residues. V was clipped by 4 bases and J by 11 bases; unmatched bases: 16. The CDR3 bases are TGCGCCAGCAGCGATCCAACTAGCGGGGGACACAATGAGCAGTACTTC. This codes for CASSDPTSGGHNEQYF.

There are a few counts of this clonotype. The rearrangement links TRBV25-1 to TRBJ2-5; TRBD1 might be the D (6 bases). This CDR3 is built from 13 residues. V was cut by 3 bases and J by 4 bases, with 9 bases left in between. CDR1 and CDR2 from the germline V gene are MGHDK and SYGVNS. DNA of the CDR3: TGTGCCAGCAGTGAGGACAGCCCAGAGACCCAGTACTTC. Its protein product is CASSEDSPETQYF. Supplemented by reference TRBV25-1 and TRBJ2-5, the full variable domain reads EADIYQTPRYLVIGTGKKITLECSQTMGHDKMYWYQQDPGMELHLIHYSYGVNSTEKGDLSSESTVSRIRTEHFPLTLESARPSHTSQYLCASSEDSPETQYFGPGTRLLVL.

This clonotype appeared a few times. The rearrangement uses TRBV24-1 and TRBJ2-5, with D tentatively TRBD1 (5 bases). Trimming shortened V by 6 bases and J by 11 bases, and 15 bases separated the two germline ends. This CDR3 contains 12 residues. Germline CDR1 KGHDR, CDR2 SFDVKD. This CDR3 is CATSSRADEQYF. CDR3 sequence (DNA): TGTGCCACCAGTTCCAGGGCGGATGAGCAGTACTTC.

The chain joins TRBV6-1 to TRBJ2-7; D not resolved. This CDR3 is built from 15 residues. Trimming cost V 2 bases and J 0 bases, with 11 bases left between them. Germline loops: CDR1 MNHNS, CDR2 SASEGT. This chain's CDR3 is CASSEMAVGSYEQYF. CDR3 nucleotides: TGTGCCAGCAGTGAAATGGCGGTGGGCTCCTACGAGCAGTACTTC.

For this clonotype: A read error may produce the germline difference seen at one junction end. This chain links TRBV6-5 with TRBJ2-5; D remains unclear. Looked up from germline, CDR1 is MNHEY and CDR2 is SVGAGI. The length of the CDR3 is 14 residues. The CDR3 region is CASSYEAGIETQYF. The CDR3 coding sequence is TGTGCCAGTAGTTACGAGGCAGGAATAGAGACCCAGTACTTC.

The chain links TRBV5-1 to TRBJ2-1, with 10 bases fitting TRBD2. After removal of 3 bases from V and 7 bases from J, the junction contained 10 bases not matched to a gene. CDR3 length equals 16 residues. Germline CDR1 and CDR2: SGHRS and YFSETQ. This CDR3 reads CASSSRILAGKNEQFF. The CDR3 DNA is TGCGCCAGCAGCTCCCGTATACTAGCGGGGAAAAATGAGCAGTTCTTC.

The rearrangement uses TRBV9 and TRBJ2-3; D unclear. The CDR3 has 15 residues. Trimming took 0 bases from V and 1 from J, leaving 9 bases between them. Looked up from germline, CDR1 is SGDLS and CDR2 is YYNGEE. CDR3 in amino acids: CASSVVGRGTDTQYF. The CDR3 coding sequence is TGTGCCAGCAGCGTAGTTGGACGGGGCACAGATACGCAGTATTTT.

The sample holds a few counts of this clonotype. The J gene is TRBJ1-2, the V gene TRBV29-1, with 8 bases that match TRBD1. The junction had 5 bases not matched to a gene; V was cut back by 7 bases and J by 4 bases. Germline assignment: CDR1 SQVTM and CDR2 ANQGSEA. This CDR3 is built from 12 residues. CDR3 in amino acids: CSGKTGVYGYTF. CDR3 DNA: TGCAGCGGCAAGACAGGGGTCTATGGCTACACCTTC.

This chain links TRBV29-1 with TRBJ2-1; D may correspond to TRBD1 or TRBD2 (5 bases each). The CDR3 length is 13 residues. Trimming pared 6 bases from V and 10 bases from J, leaving 19 bases between. Germline loops: CDR1 SQVTM, CDR2 ANQGSEA. The CDR3 spells CSVEGRGIHEQFF. The CDR3, as DNA: TGCAGCGTCGAGGGACGGGGAATCCACGAGCAGTTCTTC.

This sequence joins TRBV20-1 and TRBJ2-6, with TRBD1 identical over 8 bases. The germline CDR1 and CDR2 sequences are DFQATT and SNEGSKA (reference sequence). The trim removed 0 bases at V and 0 bases at J, leaving 4 bases unmatched. The CDR3 runs 17 residues. The CDR3 nucleotides read TGCAGTGCTAGAGATCCAGGGGGCTTCTCTGGGGCCAACGTCCTGACTTTC. Translated, it gives CSARDPGGFSGANVLTF.

This clonotype was counted many times. The chain uses TRBV18 and TRBJ2-5; weak D call: TRBD1 (5 bases). Germline values: CDR1 KGHSH, CDR2 LQKENI. The length of the CDR3 is 14 residues. V shed 3 bases and J shed 4 bases, with 12 bases lying between them. This CDR3 is CASSPPTVRETQYF. The CDR3 DNA sequence: TGTGCCAGCTCACCCCCGACAGTCCGAGAGACCCAGTACTTC.

The chain carries TRBV27 and TRBJ2-1, with 7 bases identical to TRBD1. The CDR3 spans 16 residues. Germline V CDR1 and CDR2: MNHEY, SMNVEV (reference sequence). V lost 2 bases and J lost 10; bases outside the gene matches: 14. CDR3: CASSLTGTATAYEQFF. The CDR3 nucleotides read TGTGCCAGCAGTTTAACCGGGACAGCGACCGCCTACGAGCAGTTCTTC.

The V call is TRBV7-9, the J call TRBJ1-4; TRBD1 is a possible D gene (5 bases). CDR1 and CDR2 from the germline V gene are SEHNR and FQNEAQ (reference sequence). The CDR3 runs to 15 residues. Between the trimmed V and J ends, which lost 3 bases and 5 bases, there was a span of 13 bases. The CDR3 nucleotides read TGTGCCAGCAGCTTTCCGACAGTCCAAAATGAAAAACTGTTTTTT. It is translated as CASSFPTVQNEKLFF. The whole variable domain, filled in from reference TRBV7-9 and TRBJ1-4, reads DTGVSQNPRHKITKRGQNVTFRCDPISEHNRLYWYRQTLGQGPEFLTYFQNEAQLEKSRLLSDRFSAERPKGSFSTLEIQRTEQGDSAMYLCASSFPTVQNEKLFFGSGTQLSVL.